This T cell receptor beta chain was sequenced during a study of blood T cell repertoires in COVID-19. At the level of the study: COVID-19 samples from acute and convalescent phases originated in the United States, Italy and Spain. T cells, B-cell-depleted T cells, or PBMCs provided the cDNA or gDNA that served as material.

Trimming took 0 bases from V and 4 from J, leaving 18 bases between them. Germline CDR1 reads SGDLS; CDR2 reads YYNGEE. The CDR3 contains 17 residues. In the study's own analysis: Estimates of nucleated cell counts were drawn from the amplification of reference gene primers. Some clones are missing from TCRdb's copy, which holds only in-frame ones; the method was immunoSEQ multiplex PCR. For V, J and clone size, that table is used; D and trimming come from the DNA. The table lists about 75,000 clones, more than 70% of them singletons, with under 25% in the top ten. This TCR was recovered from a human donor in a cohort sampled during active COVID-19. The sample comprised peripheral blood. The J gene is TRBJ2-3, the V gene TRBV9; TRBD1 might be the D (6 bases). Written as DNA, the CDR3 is TGTGCCAGCAGCGTAGCCCAGGGACATACAGGTCCAGATACGCAGTATTTT. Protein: CASSVAQGHTGPDTQYF.